This T cell receptor (beta chain) was found in a study of T cells in Graves' hyperthyroidism and ophthalmopathy. In its sample, this clonotype was seen many times. Isolation of PBMCs was performed on 8.5 to 10 ml fresh peripheral blood. There were TCR beta CDR3 regions amplified from RNA transcripts. With the HTBI primer set, the TCR CDR3 went through a first round of RT-PCR. TCRdb itself ran the multiplex PCR reads through MiXCR, one entry per CDR3 protein. This sample has approximately 560,000 distinct CDR3 sequences, with approximately 14% found just once. The TCR originated in a woman in her 30s with Graves' hyperthyroidism. What was sequenced was blood.

The chain's CDR3 is CASSFGPVGTVGGEQYF. The CDR3, as DNA: TGTGCCAGCAGCTTTGGGCCCGTAGGGACGGTCGGGGGGGAGCAGTACTTC. The chain combines TRBV11-2 with TRBJ2-7, with 7 bases that match TRBD2. Trimming removed 3 bases from V and 7 bases from J; junction bases left unmatched: 18. The CDR3 contains 17 residues. The V gene's germline CDR1 is SGHAT and CDR2 FQNNGV.